The rows below give T cell receptor beta chains drawn from one sample of a study of blood T cell repertoires in COVID-19. The assay was immunoSEQ multiplex PCR, and TCRdb's table has in-frame clones only and misses some. The sample has around 6,000 clones; roughly 81% are singletons. What was sequenced was peripheral blood. These receptors were taken from a man aged 60 to 69 with acute or convalescent COVID-19. Both conserved end residues are part of each CDR3. The D gene is left open where the match is weak. The size of a clone is reported for some rows only, either as once, few or many, or as a class for expanded clones.

NA	NA	TRBJ1-5	TRBV15	TGTGCCACCAGCAGAGACAGGAATCAGCCCCAGCATTTT	CATSRDRNQPQHF
TRBD2	NA	TRBJ2-2	TRBV18	TGTGCCAGCCGGGGGGCCGGGGAGCTGTTTTTT	CASRGAGELFF
TRBD1	NA	TRBJ2-5	TRBV6-2/TRBV6-3	TGTGCCAGCAGTAGATCGGGACAGGGCCAAGAGACCCAGTACTTC	CASSRSGQGQETQYF
NA	NA	TRBJ2-1	TRBV11-2	TGTGCCAGCAGCTTAGTGGTGAGCTCCTACAATGAGCAGTTCTTC	CASSLVVSSYNEQFF
NA	NA	TRBJ2-2	TRBV19	TGTGCCAGCGCCGTGGGGGCAAGGACCACCGGGGAGCTGTTTTTT	CASAVGARTTGELFF
TRBD1	NA	TRBJ2-2	TRBV5-1	TGCGCCAGCAGCCACGGGACAGGGGGGACCGGGGAGCTGTTTTTT	CASSHGTGGTGELFF
TRBD1	NA	TRBJ1-4	TRBV9	TGTGCCAGCAGCGCCACCGGGACAGGGCGAGGTGAAAAACTGTTTTTT	CASSATGTGRGEKLFF
NA	NA	TRBJ1-1	TRBV29-1	TGCAGCGCCTTATCGGGGGAAGCTTTCTTT	CSALSGEAFF
NA	NA	TRBJ1-5	TRBV3-1/TRBV3-2	TGTGCCAGCAGCCAAGGCGGCAGGGAACATCAGCCCCAGCATTTT	CASSQGGREHQPQHF
TRBD2	NA	TRBJ2-1	TRBV18	TGTGCCAGCTCACCTGCGGGAGCTACCTACAATGAGCAGTTCTTC	CASSPAGATYNEQFF
NA	few	TRBJ1-6	TRBV7-2	TGTGCCAGCAGCCCGTTGGGGGGATCACCCCTCCACTTT	CASSPLGGSPLHF
TRBD1	once	TRBJ1-1	TRBV2	TGTGCCAGCACCGACCAGACAGGGACTGAAGCTTTCTTT	CASTDQTGTEAFF
TRBD1	NA	TRBJ2-4	TRBV5-6	TGTGCCAGCAGCCTGGGACAGGGGGCCGGCATTCAGTACTTC	CASSLGQGAGIQYF
NA	NA	TRBJ1-5	TRBV5-6	TGTGCCAGCAGCTTGTGGGCGGGTGGGCAGCCCCAGCATTTT	CASSLWAGGQPQHF
NA	NA	TRBJ1-2	TRBV9	TGTGCCAGCAGCGTCATGGGGCAGGCGTATGACTACACCTTC	CASSVMGQAYDYTF
TRBD1	once	TRBJ1-1	TRBV3-1/TRBV3-2	TGTGCCAGCAGCCAAGATCGTGGGACAGGTCGGCTGAACACTGAAGCTTTCTTT	CASSQDRGTGRLNTEAFF
TRBD1	few	TRBJ1-5	TRBV6-2/TRBV6-3	TGTGCCAGCGGCCCGGGACAGGGGGCAGGTCAGCCCCAGCATTTT	CASGPGQGAGQPQHF
TRBD1	NA	TRBJ1-3	TRBV5-4	TGTGCCAGCAGCTCCAGTCCCGGGACAGGGTCTGGAAACACCATATATTTT	CASSSSPGTGSGNTIYF
TRBD2	NA	TRBJ2-1	TRBV3-1/TRBV3-2	TGTGCCAGCAGCCAAGGGACTAGCGGGGTAAATGAGCAGTTCTTC	CASSQGTSGVNEQFF
TRBD2	NA	TRBJ2-7	TRBV20-1	TGCAGTGCTAGTACTCTTAGCGGGCACTCCTACGAGCAGTACTTC	CSASTLSGHSYEQYF
NA	NA	TRBJ2-3	TRBV5-1	TGCGCCAGCAGTGATGGGAGAGGAGATACGCAGTATTTT	CASSDGRGDTQYF
NA	NA	TRBJ2-6	TRBV14	TGTGCCAGCAGCCAAGATGGCACTGGGGCCAACGTCCTGACTTTC	CASSQDGTGANVLTF